These T cell receptor beta chains were read from a single sample in a study of cytomegalovirus exposure and HLA in healthy donors. The assay was immunoSEQ multiplex PCR, and TCRdb's table has in-frame clones only and misses some. The table includes some 180,000 clones, about 77% detected once. The sequenced sample was PBMCs. Receptors were obtained from a woman in her 30s in good health and CMV-seropositive. CDR3s include the opening cysteine and the closing phenylalanine or tryptophan. D genes are given only for firm matches. A clone size is listed for some rows: how often the clone was seen (once, few, many), or a class if it is expanded.

j_call: TRBJ1-6; d_call: NA; clone_size: NA; v_call: TRBV5-1; cdr3_aa: CASSLTQGIHNSPLHF; cdr3_nt: TGCGCCAGCAGCTTGACCCAGGGGATTCATAATTCACCCCTCCACTTT
j_call: TRBJ2-7; d_call: NA; clone_size: NA; v_call: TRBV7-2; cdr3_aa: CASSLAGSEQYF; cdr3_nt: TGTGCCAGCAGCTTAGCAGGGAGCGAGCAGTACTTC
j_call: TRBJ2-5; d_call: TRBD1; clone_size: NA; v_call: TRBV15; cdr3_aa: CATSRGSGGETQYF; cdr3_nt: TGTGCCACCAGCAGAGGCTCAGGGGGCGAGACCCAGTACTTC
j_call: TRBJ1-1; d_call: TRBD1; clone_size: NA; v_call: TRBV27; cdr3_aa: CASSPWDSLRSVSEAFF; cdr3_nt: TGTGCCAGCAGTCCTTGGGACAGCTTGAGATCGGTATCTGAAGCTTTCTTT
j_call: TRBJ2-1; d_call: NA; clone_size: NA; v_call: TRBV4-1; cdr3_aa: CASSQDGQDANEQFF; cdr3_nt: TGCGCCAGCAGCCAAGATGGTCAGGATGCCAATGAGCAGTTCTTC
j_call: TRBJ2-6; d_call: NA; clone_size: NA; v_call: TRBV6-4; cdr3_aa: CASSGSSGANVLTF; cdr3_nt: TGTGCCAGCAGTGGTAGCTCTGGGGCCAACGTCCTGACTTTC
j_call: TRBJ2-7; d_call: NA; clone_size: NA; v_call: TRBV7-9; cdr3_aa: CASSLAGGPYEQYF; cdr3_nt: TGTGCCAGCAGCTTAGCGGGCGGGCCCTACGAGCAGTACTTC
j_call: TRBJ1-5; d_call: TRBD1; clone_size: NA; v_call: TRBV19; cdr3_aa: CASSLQGGQPQHF; cdr3_nt: TGTGCCAGTAGTCTCCAGGGGGGTCAGCCCCAGCATTTT
j_call: TRBJ1-5; d_call: NA; clone_size: NA; v_call: TRBV2; cdr3_aa: CASTDSYSNQPQHF; cdr3_nt: TGTGCCAGCACTGACAGTTATAGCAATCAGCCCCAGCATTTT
j_call: TRBJ2-3; d_call: TRBD1; clone_size: NA; v_call: TRBV7-3; cdr3_aa: CASSFGTGGGTDTQYF; cdr3_nt: TGTGCCAGCAGCTTCGGGACAGGGGGCGGCACAGATACGCAGTATTTT
j_call: TRBJ1-4; d_call: TRBD1; clone_size: NA; v_call: TRBV5-5; cdr3_aa: CASSIDRGIEKLFF; cdr3_nt: TGTGCCAGCAGCATCGACAGGGGGATAGAAAAACTGTTTTTT
j_call: TRBJ2-7; d_call: NA; clone_size: NA; v_call: TRBV5-1; cdr3_aa: CASSLVGGLTYEQYF; cdr3_nt: TGCGCCAGCAGCTTGGTTGGAGGACTAACCTACGAGCAGTACTTC
j_call: TRBJ1-2; d_call: TRBD1; clone_size: NA; v_call: TRBV18; cdr3_aa: CASSGDRVKYGYTF; cdr3_nt: TGTGCCAGCTCGGGTGACAGGGTTAAGTATGGCTACACCTTC
j_call: TRBJ2-7; d_call: NA; clone_size: NA; v_call: TRBV7-2; cdr3_aa: CASSLQGSSYEQYF; cdr3_nt: TGTGCCAGCAGCTTACAGGGTAGCTCCTACGAGCAGTACTTC
j_call: TRBJ2-5; d_call: TRBD2; clone_size: few; v_call: TRBV19; cdr3_aa: CASNGGGAQTQYF; cdr3_nt: TGTGCCAGTAATGGCGGGGGGGCGCAGACCCAGTACTTC
j_call: TRBJ1-2; d_call: NA; clone_size: NA; v_call: TRBV6-5; cdr3_aa: CASSEGPAYGYTF; cdr3_nt: TGTGCCAGCAGTGAGGGCCCCGCCTATGGCTACACCTTC
j_call: TRBJ1-2; d_call: NA; clone_size: NA; v_call: TRBV20-1; cdr3_aa: CSVREGGGYTF; cdr3_nt: TGCAGTGTCCGGGAAGGTGGAGGCTACACCTTC
j_call: TRBJ2-3; d_call: TRBD1; clone_size: NA; v_call: TRBV2; cdr3_aa: CASSETGGSGDTQYF; cdr3_nt: TGTGCCAGCAGCGAGACAGGGGGCTCGGGAGATACGCAGTATTTT
j_call: TRBJ2-3; d_call: TRBD1; clone_size: once; v_call: TRBV11-2; cdr3_aa: CASSFGGTGVGDTQYF; cdr3_nt: TGTGCCAGCAGCTTCGGCGGGACAGGGGTGGGGGATACGCAGTATTTT
j_call: TRBJ1-4; d_call: NA; clone_size: NA; v_call: TRBV7-9; cdr3_aa: CASTTQGGEKLFF; cdr3_nt: TGTGCCAGCACTACACAGGGTGGAGAAAAACTGTTTTTT
j_call: TRBJ2-3; d_call: NA; clone_size: NA; v_call: TRBV11-2; cdr3_aa: CASSLRTPFGSTDTQYF; cdr3_nt: TGTGCCAGCAGCTTACGGACTCCCTTTGGGAGCACAGATACGCAGTATTTT
j_call: TRBJ1-1; d_call: TRBD1; clone_size: NA; v_call: TRBV28; cdr3_aa: CASSPGTALNTEAFF; cdr3_nt: TGTGCCAGCAGTCCAGGGACAGCTCTGAACACTGAAGCTTTCTTT
j_call: TRBJ1-5; d_call: NA; clone_size: NA; v_call: TRBV16; cdr3_aa: CASSQSGSWPQHF; cdr3_nt: TGTGCCAGCAGCCAATCCGGGTCCTGGCCCCAGCATTTT
j_call: TRBJ2-7; d_call: NA; clone_size: NA; v_call: TRBV21-1; cdr3_aa: CASSSKTGYYEQYF; cdr3_nt: TGTGCCAGCAGCAGTAAGACAGGTTACTACGAGCAGTACTTC
j_call: TRBJ2-3; d_call: TRBD2; clone_size: NA; v_call: TRBV5-1; cdr3_aa: CASSLGTSGGGLQDTQYF; cdr3_nt: TGCGCCAGCAGCTTGGGGACTAGCGGGGGGGGCTTACAGGATACGCAGTATTTT
j_call: TRBJ2-3; d_call: TRBD2; clone_size: few; v_call: TRBV7-2; cdr3_aa: CASSLVAGPSTDTQYF; cdr3_nt: TGTGCCAGCAGCTTAGTAGCGGGGCCTAGCACAGATACGCAGTATTTT